This T cell receptor beta chain was identified during a study of T cells in Graves' hyperthyroidism and ophthalmopathy. Using RNA transcripts as the source, TCR beta CDR3 regions were amplified. HTBI primers were employed in a first-round RT-PCR of the TCR CDR3. TCRdb fed the multiplex PCR reads into MiXCR, producing one record per CDR3 protein. The sample holds around 500,000 distinct CDR3 sequences; less than 25% are singletons and the top ten take approximately 54%. This clonotype was recorded a few times. Its target is unknown. Relative to the germline gene, one junction end is altered; a read error may explain this. Study outcomes and limitations: Within blood appeared most thyroid clonotypes that had expanded above 0.001.

The CDR3 loop spans 15 amino acids. The study included ophthalmopathy patients with Clinical Activity Score at least 3, NOSPECS grade at least 4 and duration under 3 months. Exclusion criteria comprised uncontrolled infection, other autoimmune disease, pregnancy or lactation. The specimen sequenced was blood. This rearrangement joins TRBV12-3 or TRBV12-4 to TRBJ2-5; 11 nucleotides line up with TRBD2. The TCR sequence derives from a woman in her seventies with Graves' ophthalmopathy. The CDR3 loop reads CASSLFGSGRETRYF. Written as DNA, the CDR3 is TGTGCCAGCAGTTTATTTGGTAGCGGGAGGGAGACCCGGTACTTC.